The 22 T cell receptor beta chains in this list originate from one sample, sequenced in a study of cytomegalovirus exposure and HLA in healthy donors. Primers included in the PCR were 60 Vbeta and 13 Jbeta primers. The table came from immunoSEQ multiplex PCR; TCRdb's copy has only in-frame clones and leaves some out. Found here are 65,000 to 80,000 clones, around 68% of them singletons; the top ten hold under 10%. The sample was PBMCs. These receptor sequences come from a man in his forties in good health and CMV-seropositive.

The chain uses TRBV14 and TRBJ2-1, with 11 bases matching TRBD2. V was pared by 5 bases and J by 7 bases, with 7 bases of the junction left unmatched. The CDR3 runs to 15 residues. Germline values: CDR1 SGHDN, CDR2 FVKESK. CDR3 in amino acids: CASSTLAGGRNEQFF. CDR3 nucleotides: TGTGCCAGCAGCACCCTAGCGGGAGGTAGGAATGAGCAGTTCTTC.

CDR3 sequence: CASSLGLAGYTGELFF. The CDR3 DNA is TGTGCCAGCAGCCTTGGACTAGCGGGGTACACCGGGGAGCTGTTTTTT. V gene TRBV5-6 combines with J gene TRBJ2-2, with 12 bases that match TRBD2. J was trimmed by 3 bases and V by 4 bases; bases with no gene match: 4. CDR1 and CDR2 from the germline V gene are SGHDT and YYEEEE. The CDR3 extends over 16 amino acids. Complete variable domain (other parts from reference TRBV5-6 and TRBJ2-2): DAGVTQSPTHLIKTRGQQVTLRCSPKSGHDTVSWYQQALGQGPQFIFQYYEEEERQRGNFPDRFSGHQFPNYSSELNVNALLLGDSALYLCASSLGLAGYTGELFFGEGSRLTVL.

This clone was observed a few times. This chain links TRBV27 with TRBJ1-6; TRBD1 agrees at 7 bases. Germline V lookup: CDR1 MNHEY, CDR2 SMNVEV (reference sequence). The CDR3 runs to 17 residues. With V trimmed by 4 bases and J by 4 bases, 10 bases remained unmatched. The DNA of the CDR3 is TGTGCCAGCAGTTACCCCCCTAAGACAGGGTATAATTCACCCCTCCACTTT. As protein: CASSYPPKTGYNSPLHF.

CDR3 sequence: CASSPGPGTGGNEKLFF. The CDR3 coding sequence is TGTGCCAGCAGCCCGGGCCCCGGGACAGGGGGCAATGAAAAACTGTTTTTT. The J gene is TRBJ1-4, the V gene TRBV11-1; 12 bases are shared with TRBD1. CDR1 SGHAT and CDR2 FQDESV come from the germline V gene (reference sequence). With V trimmed by 5 bases and J by 5 bases, 9 bases remained unmatched. The CDR3 has 17 residues. The whole variable domain, remainder taken from reference TRBV11-1 and TRBJ1-4, is EAEVAQSPRYKITEKSQAVAFWCDPISGHATLYWYRQILGQGPELLVQFQDESVVDDSQLPKDRFSAERLKGVDSTLKIQPAELGDSAMYLCASSPGPGTGGNEKLFFGSGTQLSVL.

The chain joins TRBV29-1 to TRBJ2-3; TRBD2 matches at 9 bases. Germline values: CDR1 SQVTM, CDR2 ANQGSEA. V dropped 4 bases and J dropped 2; count of bases not matched to a gene: 7. There are 15 residues in the CDR3. CDR3 residues: CSVALLAGNTDTQYF. DNA for the CDR3: TGCAGCGTTGCCCTACTAGCGGGCAACACAGATACGCAGTATTTT.

This clone was detected only a few times. The chain has TRBV1 and TRBJ2-5; TRBD2, as called in the table, went unchecked against the DNA. TRBV1 is annotated as a pseudogene. The CDR3 consists of 22 residues. The CDR3 protein is CTSSQDHCSRTSGGWYQETQYF. Here the CDR3 DNA reads TGCACCAGCAGCCAAGATCACTGTTCTCGGACTAGCGGGGGGTGGTACCAAGAGACCCAGTACTTC.

The V gene is TRBV7-8, the J gene TRBJ1-5; 7 nucleotides match TRBD1. V dropped 0 bases and J dropped 4; count of bases not matched to a gene: 6. CDR1 SGHVS and CDR2 FQNEAQ come from the germline V gene. The CDR3 is made up of 16 amino acids. CDR3 nucleotide sequence: TGTGCCAGCAGCTTAGCGCTCGGGACAGTTAATCAGCCCCAGCATTTT. It codes for CASSLALGTVNQPQHF.

The chain employs TRBV5-1 and TRBJ1-1, with a weak D call TRBD1 (5 bases). Germline CDR1 SGHRS, CDR2 YFSETQ. The CDR3 has 13 residues. Deletions cut 2 bases from V and 5 bases from J, with 10 bases between. In nucleotides, the CDR3 is TGCGCCAGCAGCTTAGAGCGGGGGACTGAAGCTTTCTTT. Translation: CASSLERGTEAFF.

The chain combines TRBV28 with TRBJ2-7, with 9 bases identical to TRBD1. Germline lookup yields CDR1 MDHEN and CDR2 SYDVKM. V lost 4 bases to trimming and J lost 3 bases; unmatched junction nucleotides: 1. The CDR3 runs 13 residues. The CDR3 DNA is TGTGCCAGCAGTTCGGGACAGGGCTACGAGCAGTACTTC. Translated: CASSSGQGYEQYF.

The rearrangement joins TRBV13 to TRBJ1-5; D is perhaps TRBD1 (5 bases). Germline values: CDR1 PRHDT, CDR2 FYEKMQ (reference sequence). V was shortened by 3 bases and J by 7 bases, with 13 bases between the two germline ends. The CDR3 spans 14 residues. CDR3 DNA sequence: TGTGCCAGCAGCTTGTCAGGGAACGGGCAGCCCCAGCATTTT. Amino acid sequence: CASSLSGNGQPQHF.

The chain links TRBV30 to TRBJ1-5, with D unresolved. CDR1 is GTSNPN, CDR2 SVGIG, per germline (reference sequence). CDR3 length: 14 amino acids. The V and J ends lost 3 bases and 0 bases respectively, with 9 bases between them. The DNA of the CDR3 is TGTGCCTGGAGGCAAGGAGATAGCAATCAGCCCCAGCATTTT. It yields the protein CAWRQGDSNQPQHF.

The chain joins TRBV29-1 to TRBJ1-4; possibly TRBD1 for D (5 bases). Deletions cut 7 bases from V and 5 bases from J, with 14 bases between. The CDR3 has 13 residues. CDR1 SQVTM and CDR2 ANQGSEA come from the germline V gene. CDR3 DNA: TGCAGCGCCGGGGGTCCCTCAAATGAAAAACTGTTTTTT. Protein sequence: CSAGGPSNEKLFF.

Here the CDR3 DNA reads TGCAGCGTGCAGAGACTTACCCAAGAGACCCAGTACTTC. Its protein is CSVQRLTQETQYF. The chain combines TRBV29-1 with TRBJ2-5; no firm D call. The CDR3 length is 13 residues. V lost 6 bases to trimming and J lost 1 base, with 12 bases between them. CDR1 is SQVTM, CDR2 ANQGSEA, per germline.

Only a few counts were recorded for this clone. The chain has TRBV28 and TRBJ2-3; D unresolved. Trimming pared 6 bases from V and 4 bases from J, leaving 11 bases between. This CDR3 spans 13 amino acids. Germline V gene data show CDR1 as MDHEN and CDR2 as SYDVKM. The CDR3: CASSPPRPDTQYF. As DNA, the CDR3 is TGTGCCAGCAGCCCCCCGCGGCCAGATACGCAGTATTTT.

The CDR3 spells CASSKVRGQGEYF. The CDR3 bases are TGTGCCAGCAGCAAAGTTCGAGGCCAGGGCGAGTACTTC. The chain is built from TRBV21-1 and TRBJ2-7; the table's D call TRBD1 went unverified against the DNA. TRBV21-1 is termed a pseudogene. The CDR3 extends over 13 amino acids.

This clone has a handful of counts. The rearrangement uses TRBV6-5 and TRBJ2-2, with D hard to call. V dropped 4 bases and J dropped 6 bases, with 6 bases sitting between them. The CDR3 runs 12 residues. CDR1 and CDR2 (germline): MNHEY, SVGAGI. CDR3 coding DNA: TGTGCCAGCAGTTTTAGTTCCGGGGAGCTGTTTTTT. Amino acids: CASSFSSGELFF.

The rearrangement joins TRBV9 to TRBJ2-7; D is uncertain. Germline V gives CDR1 SGDLS, CDR2 YYNGEE. The ends were cut back, 0 bases at V and 2 bases at J, with 9 bases in the middle. The CDR3 sequence is 14 residues long. DNA for the CDR3: TGTGCCAGCAGCGTAGGTCAGGCCGCCTACGAGCAGTACTTC. It encodes CASSVGQAAYEQYF.

The J gene is TRBJ2-5, the V gene TRBV5-6; perhaps TRBD1 as D (5 bases). The CDR3 is 16 residues long. The V end was cut by 4 bases, the J end by 1 base, with 17 bases between. Germline V lookup: CDR1 SGHDT, CDR2 YYEEEE. The chain's CDR3 is CASSVGAGSVQETQYF. In nucleotides, the CDR3 is TGTGCCAGCAGCGTTGGGGCAGGGTCAGTCCAAGAGACCCAGTACTTC.

This clone is a singleton in its sample. The chain is built from TRBV7-8 and TRBJ2-2; D is unresolved. The CDR3 has 13 residues. The V gene lost 1 base and the J gene lost 3 bases, with 3 bases spanning the gap. CDR1 is SGHVS and CDR2 is FQNEAQ in the germline V gene. This CDR3 is CASSLVDTGELFF. CDR3 bases: TGTGCCAGCAGCTTAGTAGACACCGGGGAGCTGTTTTTT. Full variable domain (missing parts from reference TRBV7-8 and TRBJ2-2): GAGVSQSPRYKVAKRGQDVALRCDPISGHVSLFWYQQALGQGPEFLTYFQNEAQLDKSGLPSDRFFAERPEGSVSTLKIQRTQQEDSAVYLCASSLVDTGELFFGEGSRLTVL.

The chain links TRBV6-1 to TRBJ1-3; the D gene is possibly TRBD1 (6 bases). V lost 7 bases and J 4 bases, leaving 14 bases between the germline ends. Per the germline V gene, CDR1 is MNHNS and CDR2 is SASEGT. The CDR3 totals 14 residues. DNA of the CDR3: TGTGCCAGCACCCCAGTGGGGACAGGAAACACCATATATTTT. Amino acid sequence: CASTPVGTGNTIYF.

The sample holds a few counts of this clone. The chain links TRBV6-1 to TRBJ1-1, with D hard to call. The V gene's germline CDR1 is MNHNS and CDR2 SASEGT. Trimming left V 2 bases short and J 1 base short, with 8 bases between. The CDR3 has 14 residues. The CDR3, as DNA: TGTGCCAGCAGTGAACGAAACAGGAACACTGAAGCTTTCTTT. The encoded protein is CASSERNRNTEAFF.

V and J are TRBV2 and TRBJ1-1, with D possibly matching TRBD1 (5 bases). Germline V gene lookup returns CDR1 SNHLY and CDR2 FYNNEI. This CDR3 spans 14 amino acids. With 4 bases removed from V and 8 bases from J, the gap between germline ends came to 17 bases. Here the CDR3 reads CASSALQEVQEAFF. Written as DNA, the CDR3 is TGTGCCAGCAGTGCCTTACAGGAAGTACAGGAAGCTTTCTTT.